The 27 T cell receptor beta chains below come from one sample, sequenced in a study of blood T cell repertoires in COVID-19. Assay used: immunoSEQ multiplex PCR; TCRdb lists only in-frame clones, some missing. The data contain 200,000 to 300,000 clones, roughly 86% of them singletons. Sequenced: PBMCs or T cells enriched from blood (not recorded which). The receptors shown here come from a woman in her fifties or sixties who had recovered from COVID-19.

The chain joins TRBV27 to TRBJ1-2, with TRBD1 matching 7 bases. The CDR3 is made up of 13 amino acids. CDR1 is MNHEY and CDR2 is SMNVEV in the germline V gene (reference sequence). The ends lost 6 bases at V and 2 bases at J; junction bases unmatched: 3. This CDR3 is CASRLDRNYGYTF. In DNA, the CDR3 is TGTGCCAGCAGACTGGACAGGAACTATGGCTACACCTTC.

The V and J genes are TRBV6-6 and TRBJ2-7, with D tentatively TRBD1 (6 bases). With 4 bases removed from V and 4 bases from J, the gap between germline ends came to 8 bases. CDR1 is MNHNY and CDR2 is SVGAGI in the germline V gene (reference sequence). The CDR3 is 12 residues long. Written as DNA, the CDR3 is TGTGCCAGCAGTTTAACAGGGTACGAGCAGTACTTC. It specifies CASSLTGYEQYF.

The chain combines TRBV28 with TRBJ1-3; 8 bases match TRBD1. The CDR3 extends over 16 amino acids. The V and J ends lost 3 bases and 3 bases, in that order; junction bases with no gene match: 7. CDR1 and CDR2 (germline): MDHEN, SYDVKM. Written as DNA, the CDR3 is TGTGCCAGCAGTTTTATGAGCAGGGGGCGTGGAAACACCATATATTTT. The encoded protein is CASSFMSRGRGNTIYF.

The chain employs TRBV5-6 and TRBJ1-3; D is unclear. The V end lost 1 base, the J end lost 2 bases, and 4 bases lay between the germline ends. Per the germline V gene, CDR1 is SGHDT and CDR2 is YYEEEE. The CDR3 is 13 amino acids. CDR3 sequence (DNA): TGTGCCAGCAGCTTGAGAGCTGGAAACACCATATATTTT. Encoded protein: CASSLRAGNTIYF.

The J gene is TRBJ1-2, the V gene TRBV3-1 (or the pseudogene TRBV3-2), with unresolved D. The germline V gene encodes CDR1 LGHDT and CDR2 YNNKEL (reference sequence). V shed 0 bases and J shed 3 bases, with 8 bases lying between them. The CDR3 is 14 residues long. The CDR3 loop is CASSQDAVYYGYTF. CDR3 sequence (DNA): TGTGCCAGCAGCCAAGATGCGGTCTACTATGGCTACACCTTC.

V and J are TRBV6-2 or TRBV6-3 and TRBJ2-5, with D possibly matching TRBD1 (6 bases). Trimming removed 2 bases at V and 4 bases at J, with 14 bases between. Germline CDR1 MNHEY, CDR2 SVGEGT. This CDR3 is 15 amino acids long. The CDR3 DNA is TGTGCCAGCAGTTACGTTGGGGGCGTAGGAGAGACCCAGTACTTC. Translation: CASSYVGGVGETQYF.

This chain links TRBV19 with TRBJ1-5, with a weak D call TRBD1 (5 bases). V was pared by 4 bases and J by 2 bases, with 9 bases between. This CDR3 contains 14 residues. Looked up from germline, CDR1 is LNHDA and CDR2 is SQIVND (reference sequence). CDR3 sequence reads: CASSTSGGNQPQHF. The DNA of the CDR3 is TGTGCCAGTAGTACGTCGGGGGGCAATCAGCCCCAGCATTTT. The variable domain in full, with the rest retrieved from reference TRBV19 and TRBJ1-5, is DGGITQSPKYLFRKEGQNVTLSCEQNLNHDAMYWYRQDPGQGLRLIYYSQIVNDFQKGDIAEGYSVSREKKESFPLTVTSAQKNPTAFYLCASSTSGGNQPQHFGDGTRLSIL.

The gene calls are TRBV12-5 and TRBJ2-4; no firm D call. Germline CDR1 reads LGHNT; CDR2 reads FRNRAP. This CDR3 comprises 13 residues. V was trimmed by 1 base and J by 8 bases, leaving 9 bases between them. The CDR3 DNA reads as TGTGCTAGTGGTTTGGCTCCGCCGGACATTCAGTACTTC. This codes for CASGLAPPDIQYF.

V usage is TRBV5-8 and J usage is TRBJ2-3, with TRBD1 identical over 7 bases. The J segment lost 7 bases and the V segment lost 0 bases, leaving 8 bases of the junction unmatched. This CDR3 has 15 residues. Looked up from germline, CDR1 is SGHTS and CDR2 is YDEGEE. The CDR3 loop reads CASSLVAGGEYTQYF. The CDR3 DNA sequence: TGTGCCAGCAGCTTGGTGGCAGGGGGTGAATATACGCAGTATTTT.

V is TRBV7-9 and J is TRBJ2-1; maybe TRBD1 (7 bases). The CDR3 has 19 amino acids. The V gene lost 5 bases and the J gene lost 8 bases, with 31 bases spanning the gap. CDR1 is SEHNR, CDR2 FQNEAQ, per germline (reference sequence). The CDR3 loop reads CASSPDDRELAVPSDEQFF. In DNA, the CDR3 is TGTGCCAGCAGCCCCGATGACAGGGAACTAGCCGTGCCTAGTGATGAGCAGTTCTTC.

DNA of the CDR3: TGTGCCAGCAGCACAGGGGGTCCTAATCAGCCCCAGCATTTT. Protein: CASSTGGPNQPQHF. The chain has TRBV2 and TRBJ1-5; 8 bases fit TRBD1. Germline V gives CDR1 SNHLY, CDR2 FYNNEI. The CDR3 contains 14 residues. Trimming cost V 6 bases and J 4 bases; bases outside gene matches: 5.

The chain links TRBV5-5 to TRBJ1-4, with a weak D call TRBD1 (6 bases). The CDR3 consists of 13 residues. Germline V gene lookup returns CDR1 SGHKS and CDR2 YYEKEE (reference sequence). The V and J ends lost 5 bases and 12 bases respectively, with 17 bases between them. CDR3: CASRNLAGAELFF. As DNA, the CDR3 is TGTGCCAGCAGAAATCTCGCGGGGGCCGAACTGTTTTTT.

The chain links TRBV24-1 to TRBJ2-3, with 7 positions matching TRBD2. The CDR3 consists of 17 residues. With V trimmed by 10 bases and J by 0 bases, 15 bases remained unmatched. Germline CDR1 and CDR2: KGHDR and SFDVKD. The CDR3 nucleotides read TGTGCCACATCTCATTGGGACTACCAAACTAGCACAGATACGCAGTATTTT. Amino acid sequence: CATSHWDYQTSTDTQYF.

A few counts support this clone. The chain recombines TRBV7-9 with TRBJ1-2, with D maybe TRBD1 (6 bases). V was trimmed by 11 bases and J by 6 bases, leaving 19 bases between them. Germline CDR1 and CDR2: SEHNR and FQNEAQ (reference sequence). The CDR3 sequence is 13 residues long. The chain's CDR3 is CAAKTGTKNGYTF. The DNA of the CDR3 is TGTGCCGCCAAGACCGGGACAAAAAATGGCTACACCTTC.

In DNA form, the CDR3 reads TGTGCCAGTAGAGGGACAGGAGTCTATGAGCAGTACTTC. This translates into CASRGTGVYEQYF. The chain employs TRBV19 and TRBJ2-7; 8 positions match TRBD1. Germline V lookup: CDR1 LNHDA, CDR2 SQIVND (reference sequence). V lost 6 bases, J lost 7 bases, and 8 bases stayed unmatched. The CDR3 is 13 amino acids.

V is TRBV5-1 and J is TRBJ1-5, with 7 positions matching TRBD1. The CDR3 runs to 15 residues. V lost 4 bases to trimming and J lost 1 base; unmatched junction nucleotides: 5. Germline CDR1 reads SGHRS; CDR2 reads YFSETQ. The CDR3 DNA is TGCGCCAGCAGCCATTCAGGGGGAAGCAATCAGCCCCAGCATTTT. It is translated as CASSHSGGSNQPQHF.

The chain carries TRBV6-5 and TRBJ2-5, with D possibly being TRBD2 (6 bases). Germline V gene data show CDR1 as MNHEY and CDR2 as SVGAGI. The CDR3 has 13 residues. Between the trimmed V and J ends, which lost 7 bases and 2 bases, there was a span of 11 bases. The CDR3 loop reads CASNRGTQETQYF. The CDR3, as DNA: TGTGCCAGCAATCGCGGGACTCAAGAGACCCAGTACTTC.

The gene calls are TRBV28 and TRBJ2-2, with D uncertain. This CDR3 has 14 residues. Germline loops: CDR1 MDHEN, CDR2 SYDVKM. V was cut by 6 bases and J by 1 base, with 9 bases left in between. For the CDR3, the DNA is TGTGCCAGCAGACCCTCAGGGAACACCGGGGAGCTGTTTTTT. This encodes CASRPSGNTGELFF.

This clone was recorded only once. V and J are TRBV29-1 and TRBJ1-2; 7 bases match TRBD1. J lost 4 bases, V lost 3 bases, and 5 bases had no gene match. This CDR3 has 13 amino acids. Germline V gives CDR1 SQVTM, CDR2 ANQGSEA. This CDR3 is CSVDTGAGYGYTF. In DNA, the CDR3 is TGCAGCGTTGATACAGGGGCGGGCTATGGCTACACCTTC.

The rearrangement links TRBV9 to TRBJ1-1, with 8 bases fitting TRBD1. CDR1 SGDLS and CDR2 YYNGEE come from the germline V gene. The CDR3 spans 14 residues. V was clipped by 4 bases and J by 5 bases; unmatched bases: 7. CDR3 residues: CASSTHRGNTEAFF. As DNA, the CDR3 is TGTGCCAGCAGCACACACAGGGGGAATACTGAAGCTTTCTTT.

The chain links TRBV2 to TRBJ1-2, with a possible D match to TRBD1 (6 bases). CDR3 size: 11 residues. Germline V gene lookup returns CDR1 SNHLY and CDR2 FYNNEI. V was clipped by 8 bases and J by 8 bases, with 12 bases between them. CDR3: CASGGGLGYTF. The CDR3 coding sequence is TGTGCCAGCGGGGGGGGCCTCGGCTACACCTTC.

The chain has TRBV6-2 or TRBV6-3 and TRBJ2-1; TRBD1 matches at 7 bases. The CDR3 spans 14 residues. Per the germline V gene, CDR1 is MNHEY and CDR2 is SVGEGT. J lost 5 bases, V lost 6 bases, and 7 bases had no gene match. The CDR3 region has the DNA TGTGCCAGCAGCAGGGTCGGGACAGACAATGAGCAGTTCTTC. Translating gives CASSRVGTDNEQFF.

The chain joins TRBV6-5 to TRBJ1-2; 10 bases align to TRBD1. The V gene's germline CDR1 is MNHEY and CDR2 SVGAGI. The CDR3 is 14 residues long. V was pared by 6 bases and J by 4 bases, with 5 bases of the junction left unmatched. CDR3 region: CASRGTGEFYGYTF. The CDR3 bases are TGTGCCAGCAGAGGGACAGGGGAATTCTATGGCTACACCTTC.

The chain carries TRBV11-2 and TRBJ1-1; D unresolved. The germline V gene encodes CDR1 SGHAT and CDR2 FQNNGV. Trimming took 0 bases from V and 4 from J, leaving 9 bases between them. The CDR3 loop spans 14 amino acids. The CDR3 DNA sequence: TGTGCCAGCAGCTTAGACGTAAGAGGCACTGAAGCTTTCTTT. Translation gives CASSLDVRGTEAFF.

V gene TRBV28 combines with J gene TRBJ1-1, with no clear D. Trimming cost V 1 base and J 1 base, with 13 bases left between them. Germline lookup yields CDR1 MDHEN and CDR2 SYDVKM. CDR3 size: 16 residues. The CDR3 coding sequence is TGTGCCAGCAGTTTATCCAGTCATGATGCGAACACTGAAGCTTTCTTT. Translated, it gives CASSLSSHDANTEAFF.

The chain is built from TRBV6-2 or TRBV6-3 and TRBJ1-5; maybe TRBD1 (6 bases). Deletions cut 6 bases from V and 6 bases from J, with 18 bases between. Germline CDR1 reads MNHEY; CDR2 reads SVGEGT. There are 15 residues in the CDR3. The DNA of the CDR3 is TGTGCCAGCAGCACGGTCGCAGGGGCAAGTCAGCCCCAGCATTTT. Translated, it gives CASSTVAGASQPQHF.

This clone appeared a few times. The rearrangement joins TRBV29-1 to TRBJ1-2; 7 bases are a match to TRBD1. With V trimmed by 2 bases and J by 4 bases, 7 bases remained unmatched. The CDR3 extends over 14 amino acids. Germline lookup yields CDR1 SQVTM and CDR2 ANQGSEA. CDR3 coding DNA: TGCAGCGTTGAAAGATCCGGGACAGTCTATGGCTACACCTTC. Its protein product is CSVERSGTVYGYTF.